The 3 T cell receptor beta chains below all came from one sample that was sequenced in a study of blood T cell repertoires in COVID-19. TCRdb's copy holds only in-frame clones and misses some; the assay was immunoSEQ multiplex PCR. This repertoire shows 150,000 to 200,000 clones, approximately 85% found once; its top ten account for under 9.5%. Sequences were obtained from peripheral blood. The receptors stem from a woman in her sixties with acute or convalescent COVID-19.

The CDR3 DNA reads as TGTGCCAGCAGTCAACTAGCGGGAGTCTATGAGCAGTTCTTC. This translates into CASSQLAGVYEQFF. The chain recombines TRBV6-5 with TRBJ2-1, with TRBD2 identical over 11 bases. V lost 5 bases, J lost 8 bases, and 5 bases stayed unmatched. This CDR3 comprises 14 residues. Per the germline V gene, CDR1 is MNHEY and CDR2 is SVGAGI.

This clone occurred a few times. The chain uses TRBV5-1 and TRBJ1-2; D ambiguous. The ends were cut back, 5 bases at V and 2 bases at J, with 13 bases in the middle. The CDR3 runs 14 residues. Germline V CDR1 and CDR2: SGHRS, YFSETQ. The CDR3, as DNA: TGCGCCAGCAGTCAGGACTTTGCCAACTATGGCTACACCTTC. Its translation is CASSQDFANYGYTF.

This sequence joins TRBV18 and TRBJ2-2, with 11 bases matching TRBD1. V lost 4 bases to trimming and J lost 5 bases; unmatched junction nucleotides: 3. The length of the CDR3 is 15 residues. Per the germline V gene, CDR1 is KGHSH and CDR2 is LQKENI. DNA for the CDR3: TGTGCCAGCTCACGAGGGACAGGGGGAACCGGGGAGCTGTTTTTT. Translating it yields CASSRGTGGTGELFF.